Presented here are 2 T cell receptor beta chains from one specimen sequenced in a study of cytomegalovirus exposure and HLA in healthy donors. Vbeta (60) and Jbeta (13) primers were used in the PCR. Assay used: immunoSEQ multiplex PCR; TCRdb lists only in-frame clones, some missing. The sample holds under 200,000 clones, roughly 12% seen once. The specimen sequenced was PBMCs. All receptors derive from a man in his fifties in good health and CMV-seropositive.

This clone was counted a few times. V is TRBV30 and J is TRBJ1-1; 7 positions agree with TRBD1. V trimming: 4 bases; J trimming: 5 bases; junction bases outside the gene matches: 7. Germline assignment: CDR1 GTSNPN and CDR2 SVGIG (reference sequence). This CDR3 has 13 residues. The CDR3 sequence: CAWNYRGETEAFF. The CDR3 DNA is TGTGCCTGGAATTACAGGGGAGAGACTGAAGCTTTCTTT.

This clone was seen only a few times. V is TRBV5-6 and J is TRBJ1-2, with D tentatively TRBD1 (5 bases). CDR3 length: 13 residues. Trimming removed 3 bases from V and 2 bases from J, with 8 bases in between. Germline CDR1 is SGHDT and CDR2 is YYEEEE. The CDR3 nucleotides read TGTGCCAGCAGCTCCACAGGCAACTATGGCTACACCTTC. As protein: CASSSTGNYGYTF. Drawing the rest from reference TRBV5-6 and TRBJ1-2, the complete variable domain is DAGVTQSPTHLIKTRGQQVTLRCSPKSGHDTVSWYQQALGQGPQFIFQYYEEEERQRGNFPDRFSGHQFPNYSSELNVNALLLGDSALYLCASSSTGNYGYTFGSGTRLTVV.